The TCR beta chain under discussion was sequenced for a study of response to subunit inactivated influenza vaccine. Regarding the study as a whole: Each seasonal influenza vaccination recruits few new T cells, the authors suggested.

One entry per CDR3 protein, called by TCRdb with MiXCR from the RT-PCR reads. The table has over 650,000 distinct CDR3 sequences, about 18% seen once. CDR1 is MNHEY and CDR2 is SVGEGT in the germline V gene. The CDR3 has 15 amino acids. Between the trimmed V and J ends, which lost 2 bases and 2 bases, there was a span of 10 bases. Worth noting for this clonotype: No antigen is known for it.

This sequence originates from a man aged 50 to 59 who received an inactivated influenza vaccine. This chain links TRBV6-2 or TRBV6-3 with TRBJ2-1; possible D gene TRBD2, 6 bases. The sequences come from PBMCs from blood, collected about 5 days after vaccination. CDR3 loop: CASSYGGRTYNEQFF. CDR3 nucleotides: TGTGCCAGCAGTTACGGGGGGAGGACCTACAATGAGCAGTTCTTC.